The 18 T cell receptor beta chains presented below share a single source sample, sequenced in a study of blood T cell repertoires in COVID-19. Generated by immunoSEQ multiplex PCR, the TCRdb table keeps only in-frame clones and is missing some. The sample lists about 210,000 clones, about 80% occurring once. The sequenced sample consisted of peripheral blood. The receptors derive from a woman of 80 years or more with COVID-19, enrolled during active disease.

The chain's CDR3 is CASSLYVESPLHF. Here the CDR3 DNA reads TGTGCCAGCAGTTTATACGTAGAGTCACCCCTCCACTTT. The V call is TRBV28, the J call TRBJ1-6, with D uncertain. Germline values: CDR1 MDHEN, CDR2 SYDVKM. V lost 1 base to trimming and J lost 10 bases, with 8 bases between them. CDR3 size: 13 residues.

CDR3 bases: TGTGCCAGCACTGGAGTCGGAGCCGGCCAGCCCCAGCATTTT. Amino acids: CASTGVGAGQPQHF. V is TRBV2 and J is TRBJ1-5; D not resolved. This CDR3 contains 14 residues. The germline V and J ends were trimmed by 7 bases and 7 bases, with 17 bases remaining between them. Germline V gives CDR1 SNHLY, CDR2 FYNNEI.

This clone showed up just once. Other DNA sequences within the sample encode an identical CDR3. The genes are TRBV20-1 and TRBJ1-2; D remains unclear. The V end lost 1 base, the J end lost 5 bases, and 5 bases lay between the germline ends. Germline lookup yields CDR1 DFQATT and CDR2 SNEGSKA (reference sequence). The CDR3 spans 11 residues. CDR3 sequence: CSARAGYGYTF. CDR3 in DNA: TGCAGTGCTAGAGCCGGGTATGGCTACACCTTC.

This rearrangement joins TRBV11-2 to TRBJ2-7; TRBD2 is a possible D gene (6 bases). This CDR3 region has 16 residues. CDR1 and CDR2 (germline): SGHAT, FQNNGV. V was clipped by 1 base and J by 0 bases, with 13 bases between them. The CDR3 protein is CASSLGASERSYEQYF. CDR3 in DNA: TGTGCCAGCAGCTTAGGAGCTAGCGAGCGCTCCTACGAGCAGTACTTC.

The chain combines TRBV19 with TRBJ2-7, with TRBD2 identical over 11 bases. Germline assignment: CDR1 LNHDA and CDR2 SQIVND (reference sequence). The CDR3 is made up of 15 amino acids. Trimming removed 3 bases from V and 3 bases from J; junction bases left unmatched: 4. The DNA for the CDR3 is TGTGCCAGTAGTATCTTAGCGGGAGGGGTCTACGAGCAGTACTTC. This encodes CASSILAGGVYEQYF.

Note on this clone: Within the sample, other DNA sequences also encode this same CDR3. This chain joins TRBV7-9 and TRBJ1-6; a weak D match, TRBD1 (5 bases). This CDR3 has 13 amino acids. The V end lost 3 bases, the J end lost 13 bases, and 13 bases lay between the germline ends. The germline V gene has CDR1 SEHNR and CDR2 FQNEAQ (reference sequence). CDR3 loop: CASSLDTLSPLHF. CDR3 sequence (DNA): TGTGCCAGCAGCTTGGACACCCTGAGTCCCCTCCACTTT.

The V and J genes are TRBV5-1 and TRBJ2-5, with 7 bases matching TRBD2. This CDR3 contains 14 residues. V was clipped by 3 bases and J by 2 bases; unmatched bases: 4. Germline V CDR1 and CDR2: SGHRS, YFSETQ. The CDR3 coding sequence is TGCGCCAGCAGCTACGCTAGCGGACAAGAGACCCAGTACTTC. Its translation: CASSYASGQETQYF.

The genes are TRBV19 and TRBJ1-1; 8 bases are a match to TRBD1. This CDR3 spans 13 amino acids. The V and J ends lost 10 bases and 3 bases, in that order; junction bases with no gene match: 7. CDR1 and CDR2 from the germline V gene are LNHDA and SQIVND (reference sequence). The CDR3 loop is CATNRGYDTEAFF. The CDR3 DNA reads as TGTGCCACTAACAGGGGGTACGACACTGAAGCTTTCTTT.

J is TRBJ2-7 and V is TRBV27, with a weak D call TRBD1 (6 bases). The germline CDR1 and CDR2 sequences are MNHEY and SMNVEV (reference sequence). CDR3 length: 14 residues. The V end was cut by 6 bases, the J end by 1 base, with 13 bases between. In nucleotides, the CDR3 is TGTGCCAGCAGCCCAACAGGGCCATCCTACGAGCAGTACTTC. Translated, it gives CASSPTGPSYEQYF.

J is TRBJ2-7 and V is TRBV11-3; 7 bases match TRBD1. Losses at the gene ends were 1 base for V and 3 bases for J; bases not matched to a gene: 6. This CDR3 comprises 15 residues. Germline V gene data show CDR1 as SGHNT and CDR2 as YENEEA. The CDR3 nucleotides read TGTGCCAGCAGCTTAGGGGCCGGGACAGACTACGAGCAGTACTTC. Translation: CASSLGAGTDYEQYF.

This clone was observed a single time. The chain uses TRBV14 and TRBJ2-3, with 9 bases lining up with TRBD1. Trimming removed 5 bases from V and 7 bases from J; junction bases left unmatched: 10. Germline values: CDR1 SGHDN, CDR2 FVKESK. The CDR3 totals 15 residues. CDR3 coding DNA: TGTGCCAGCAGCTACCGCGGACAGGGGTATTATACGCAGTATTTT. Its protein product is CASSYRGQGYYTQYF.

J is TRBJ1-2 and V is TRBV28; D uncertain. V lost 2 bases, J lost 8 bases, and 9 bases lay in between. In germline, CDR1 is MDHEN, CDR2 SYDVKM. This CDR3 is 12 amino acids long. As DNA, the CDR3 is TGTGCCAGCAGTTTACCGGGTCAGGGCTACACCTTC. Amino acids: CASSLPGQGYTF.

This rearrangement joins TRBV6-6 to TRBJ1-4; D is perhaps TRBD1 (5 bases). V was pared by 2 bases and J by 0 bases, with 10 bases between. CDR3 size: 16 residues. Germline loops: CDR1 MNHNY, CDR2 SVGAGI (reference sequence). The CDR3: CASSYGQTATNEKLFF. The CDR3 nucleotides are TGTGCCAGCAGTTACGGACAAACAGCAACTAATGAAAAACTGTTTTTT.

The chain combines TRBV19 with TRBJ1-4, with TRBD1 matching 8 bases. V trimming: 5 bases; J trimming: 5 bases; junction bases outside the gene matches: 1. CDR1 is LNHDA and CDR2 is SQIVND in the germline V gene (reference sequence). The CDR3 extends over 13 amino acids. The CDR3 region is CASSGQGNEKLFF. CDR3 coding DNA: TGTGCCAGTAGTGGACAGGGCAATGAAAAACTGTTTTTT.

J is TRBJ2-1 and V is TRBV3-1 (or the pseudogene TRBV3-2); TRBD2 agrees at 8 bases. The V gene's germline CDR1 is LGHDT and CDR2 YNNKEL (reference sequence). The V segment lost 3 bases and the J segment 5 bases; nucleotides outside the gene matches: 6. The CDR3 has 15 amino acids. The CDR3 nucleotides are TGTGCCAGCAGCCAGAGCGGGAGTGGGGACAATGAGCAGTTCTTC. Residues: CASSQSGSGDNEQFF.

The chain uses TRBV6-5 and TRBJ1-2; D may be TRBD1 (5 bases). V was pared by 10 bases and J by 8 bases, with 17 bases between. The CDR3 is 12 amino acids. Germline V gene lookup returns CDR1 MNHEY and CDR2 SVGAGI. CDR3 nucleotides: TGTGCCATCACAACAGGCGCTCGCGGCTACACCTTC. It yields the protein CAITTGARGYTF.

J is TRBJ1-2 and V is TRBV7-9; 9 nucleotides match TRBD1. The J segment lost 8 bases and the V segment lost 5 bases, leaving 15 bases of the junction unmatched. Germline loops: CDR1 SEHNR, CDR2 FQNEAQ (reference sequence). The CDR3 consists of 16 residues. CDR3 DNA sequence: TGTGCCAGCAGCCGTAGGGGGCAACAGGGGGCAGACGGCTACACCTTC. Encoded protein: CASSRRGQQGADGYTF.

This rearrangement joins TRBV5-1 to TRBJ2-3; TRBD2 matches 7 bases. Germline CDR1 and CDR2: SGHRS and YFSETQ. The length of the CDR3 is 15 residues. Trimming cost V 2 bases and J 3 bases; bases outside gene matches: 6. CDR3 amino acids: CASSFGAGETDTQYF. The CDR3 region has the DNA TGCGCCAGCAGCTTCGGGGCGGGAGAGACAGATACGCAGTATTTT.